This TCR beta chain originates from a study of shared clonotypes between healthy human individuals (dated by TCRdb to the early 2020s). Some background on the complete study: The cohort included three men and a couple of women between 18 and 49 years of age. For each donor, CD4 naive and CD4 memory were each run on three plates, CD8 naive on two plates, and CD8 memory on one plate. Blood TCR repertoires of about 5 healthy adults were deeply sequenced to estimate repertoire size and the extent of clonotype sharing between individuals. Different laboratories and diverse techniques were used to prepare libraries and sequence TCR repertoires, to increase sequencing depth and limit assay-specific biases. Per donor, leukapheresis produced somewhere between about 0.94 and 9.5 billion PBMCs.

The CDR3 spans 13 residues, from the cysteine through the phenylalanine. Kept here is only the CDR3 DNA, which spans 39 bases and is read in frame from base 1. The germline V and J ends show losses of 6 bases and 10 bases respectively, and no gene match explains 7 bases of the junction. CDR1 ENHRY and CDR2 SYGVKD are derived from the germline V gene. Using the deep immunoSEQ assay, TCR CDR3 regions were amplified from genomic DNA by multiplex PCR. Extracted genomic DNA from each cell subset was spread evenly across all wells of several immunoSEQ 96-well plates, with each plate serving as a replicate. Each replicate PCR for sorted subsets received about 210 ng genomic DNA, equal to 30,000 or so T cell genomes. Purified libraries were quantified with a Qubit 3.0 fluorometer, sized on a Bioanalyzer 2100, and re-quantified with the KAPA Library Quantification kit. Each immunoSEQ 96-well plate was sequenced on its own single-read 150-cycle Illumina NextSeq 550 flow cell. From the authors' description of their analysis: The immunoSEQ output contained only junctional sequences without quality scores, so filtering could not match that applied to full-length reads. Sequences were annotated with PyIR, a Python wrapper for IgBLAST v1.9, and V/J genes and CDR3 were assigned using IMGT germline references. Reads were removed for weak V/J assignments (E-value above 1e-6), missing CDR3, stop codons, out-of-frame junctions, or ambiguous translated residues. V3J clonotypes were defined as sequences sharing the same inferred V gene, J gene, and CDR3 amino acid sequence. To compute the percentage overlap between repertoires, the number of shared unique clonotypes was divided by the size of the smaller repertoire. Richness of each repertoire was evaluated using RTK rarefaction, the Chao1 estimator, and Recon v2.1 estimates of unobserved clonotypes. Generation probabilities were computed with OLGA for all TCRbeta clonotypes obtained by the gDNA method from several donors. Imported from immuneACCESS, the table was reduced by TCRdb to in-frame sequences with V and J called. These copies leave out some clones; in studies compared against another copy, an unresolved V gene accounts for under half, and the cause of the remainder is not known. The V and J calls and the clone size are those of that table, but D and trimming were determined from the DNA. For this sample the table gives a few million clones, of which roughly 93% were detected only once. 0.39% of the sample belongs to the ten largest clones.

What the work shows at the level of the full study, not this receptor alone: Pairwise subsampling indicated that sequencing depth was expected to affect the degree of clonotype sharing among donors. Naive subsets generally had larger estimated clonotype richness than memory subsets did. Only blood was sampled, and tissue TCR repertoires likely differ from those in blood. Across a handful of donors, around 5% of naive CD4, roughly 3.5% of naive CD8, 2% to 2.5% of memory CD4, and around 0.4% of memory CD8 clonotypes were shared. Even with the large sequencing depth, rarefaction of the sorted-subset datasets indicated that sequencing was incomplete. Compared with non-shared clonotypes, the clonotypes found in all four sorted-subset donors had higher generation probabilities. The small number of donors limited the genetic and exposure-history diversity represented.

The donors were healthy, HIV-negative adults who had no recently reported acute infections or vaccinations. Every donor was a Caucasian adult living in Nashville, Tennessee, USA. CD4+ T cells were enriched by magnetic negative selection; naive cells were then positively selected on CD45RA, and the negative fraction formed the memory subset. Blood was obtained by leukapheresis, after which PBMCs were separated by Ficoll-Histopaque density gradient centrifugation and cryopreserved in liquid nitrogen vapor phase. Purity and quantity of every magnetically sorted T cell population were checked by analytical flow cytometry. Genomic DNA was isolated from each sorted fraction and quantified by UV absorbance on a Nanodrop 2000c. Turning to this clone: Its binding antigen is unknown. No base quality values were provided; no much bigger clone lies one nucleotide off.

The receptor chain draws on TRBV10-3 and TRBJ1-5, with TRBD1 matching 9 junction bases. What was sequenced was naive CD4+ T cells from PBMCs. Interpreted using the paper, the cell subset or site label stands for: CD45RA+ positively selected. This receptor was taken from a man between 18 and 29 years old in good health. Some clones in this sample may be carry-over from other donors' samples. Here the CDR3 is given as CAISRDREDPQHF. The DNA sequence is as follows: TGTGCCATCAGCCGGGACAGGGAAGATCCCCAGCATTTT.